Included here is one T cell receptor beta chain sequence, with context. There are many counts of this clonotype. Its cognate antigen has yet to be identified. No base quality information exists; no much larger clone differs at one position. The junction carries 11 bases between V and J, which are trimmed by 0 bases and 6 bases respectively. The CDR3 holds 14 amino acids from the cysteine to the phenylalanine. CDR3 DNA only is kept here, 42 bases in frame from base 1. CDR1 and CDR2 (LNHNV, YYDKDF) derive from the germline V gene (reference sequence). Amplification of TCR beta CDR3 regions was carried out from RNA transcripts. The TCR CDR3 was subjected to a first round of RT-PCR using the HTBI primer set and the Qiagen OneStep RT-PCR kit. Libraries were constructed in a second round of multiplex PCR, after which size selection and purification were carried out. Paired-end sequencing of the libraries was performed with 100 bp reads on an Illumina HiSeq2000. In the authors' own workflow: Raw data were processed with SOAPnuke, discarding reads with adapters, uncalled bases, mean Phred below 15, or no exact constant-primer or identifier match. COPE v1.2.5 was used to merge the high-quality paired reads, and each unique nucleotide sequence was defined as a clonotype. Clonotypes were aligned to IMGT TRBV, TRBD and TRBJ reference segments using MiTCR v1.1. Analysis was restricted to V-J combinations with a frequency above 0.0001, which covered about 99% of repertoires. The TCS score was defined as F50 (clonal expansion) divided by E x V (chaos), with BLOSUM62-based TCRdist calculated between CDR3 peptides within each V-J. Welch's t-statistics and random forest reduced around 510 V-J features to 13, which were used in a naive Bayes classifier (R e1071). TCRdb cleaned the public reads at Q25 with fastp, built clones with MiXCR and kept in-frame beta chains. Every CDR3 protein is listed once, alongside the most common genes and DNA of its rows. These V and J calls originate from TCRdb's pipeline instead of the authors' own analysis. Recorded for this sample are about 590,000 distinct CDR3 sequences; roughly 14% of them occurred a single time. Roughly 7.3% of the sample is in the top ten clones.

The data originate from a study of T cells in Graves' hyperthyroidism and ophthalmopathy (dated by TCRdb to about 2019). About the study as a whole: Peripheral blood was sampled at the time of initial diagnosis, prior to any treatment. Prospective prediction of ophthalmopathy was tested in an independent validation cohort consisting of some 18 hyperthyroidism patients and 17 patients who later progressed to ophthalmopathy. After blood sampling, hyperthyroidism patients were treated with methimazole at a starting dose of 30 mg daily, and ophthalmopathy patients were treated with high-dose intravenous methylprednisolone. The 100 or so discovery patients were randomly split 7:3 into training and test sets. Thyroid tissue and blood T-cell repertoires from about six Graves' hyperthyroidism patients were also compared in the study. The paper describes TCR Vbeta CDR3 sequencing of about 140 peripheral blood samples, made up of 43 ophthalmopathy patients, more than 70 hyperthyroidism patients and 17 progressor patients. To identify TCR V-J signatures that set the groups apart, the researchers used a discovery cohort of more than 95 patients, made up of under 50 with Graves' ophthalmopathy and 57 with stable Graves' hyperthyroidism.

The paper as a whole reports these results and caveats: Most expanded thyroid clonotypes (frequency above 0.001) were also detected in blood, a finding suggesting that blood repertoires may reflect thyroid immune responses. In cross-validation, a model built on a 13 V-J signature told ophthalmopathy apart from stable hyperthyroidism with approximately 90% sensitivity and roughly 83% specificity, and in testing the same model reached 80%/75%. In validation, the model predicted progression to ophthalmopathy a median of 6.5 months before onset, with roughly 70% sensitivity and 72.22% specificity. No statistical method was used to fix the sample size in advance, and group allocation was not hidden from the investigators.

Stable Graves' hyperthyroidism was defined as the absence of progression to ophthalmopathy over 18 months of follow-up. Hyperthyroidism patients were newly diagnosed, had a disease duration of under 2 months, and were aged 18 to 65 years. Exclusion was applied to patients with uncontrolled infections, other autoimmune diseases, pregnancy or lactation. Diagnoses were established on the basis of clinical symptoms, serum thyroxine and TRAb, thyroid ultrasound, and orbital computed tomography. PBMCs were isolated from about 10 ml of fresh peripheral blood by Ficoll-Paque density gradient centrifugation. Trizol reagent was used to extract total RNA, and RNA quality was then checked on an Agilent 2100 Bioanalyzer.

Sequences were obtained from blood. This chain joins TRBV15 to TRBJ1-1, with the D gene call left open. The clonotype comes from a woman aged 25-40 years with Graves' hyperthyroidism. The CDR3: CATSRERLVAEAFF. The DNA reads TGTGCCACCAGCAGAGAGCGGTTGGTGGCTGAAGCTTTCTTT.